The clone carrying this T cell receptor (beta chain) was seen only a few times. The antigen is not known. The V and J ends lost 3 bases and 10 bases respectively, with 12 bases between them. The CDR3 spans 13 residues. Germline CDR1 reads LNHDA; CDR2 reads SQIVND (reference sequence). This entry comes from a study of vaccination and CD4 T cells after COVID-19. Study-wide background: Cultures serving as controls received a peptide pool (CEFX or HIV-1 Nef) or no peptide.

Overall study results and limits: In median terms, SARS-CoV-2-reactive clonotypes went from approximately 21 to 40, a nonsignificant rise.

Treatment defined: roughly 10-day PBMC culture with coronavirus spike peptide pools or control peptides (ViraFEST assay). CD4+ T cells that came from the unexposed donor were collected before the COVID-19 pandemic (2011-2018). Antigen-specific T cell expansion with peptide pools preceded TCR sequencing in the ViraFEST approach. The Oncomine TCR Beta short-read assay was what sequenced the DNA obtained from cultured CD4+ T cells. It was from cultured CD4+ T cells that genomic DNA was extracted. In TCRdb, the PCR reads were re-called with MiXCR into one record per CDR3 protein. The sample lists 9,000 or so distinct CDR3 sequences; around 50% were seen once.

The sequence derives from a human donor in good health. This chain joins TRBV19 and TRBJ1-4, with TRBD1 as a possible D gene (6 bases). Sequenced: CD4+ T cells from blood, cultured in vitro. The CDR3 DNA reads TGTGCCAGTAGTATGGGGGGGCGCGGAAAACTGTTTTTT. This encodes CASSMGGRGKLFF.